This TCR beta chain was sequenced in a study of T cells after yellow fever vaccination. Study-level background: It was SMART-Seq v4 Ultra Low Input that prepared the fractions with low cell numbers. Study findings and constraints: Highly abundant clonotypes carried over from the bulk population could end up in FACS-sorted repertoires as contaminants. Weaker overall was a secondary response that nonetheless peaked faster, on day 5 versus 15.

Universal primer sites and UMIs were introduced during 5'RACE template-switching synthesis of TCR cDNA. Using its own MiXCR run on the 5' RACE reads, TCRdb lists one record per CDR3 protein. The table lists about 300,000 distinct CDR3 sequences, approximately 10% of them singletons, with approximately 3.5% in the top ten. This clonotype was seen only a few times. The antigen is unknown. The material was CD4+ T cells sorted from PBMCs, obtained 5 days after the yellow fever booster vaccination. The source is a man aged 18 to 30 who received the YFV17D yellow fever vaccine.

CDR3 nucleotide sequence: TGTGCCAGCAGTTACGTGACAGGAGACTATGGCTACACCTTC. Translating it yields CASSYVTGDYGYTF. The V call is TRBV6-5, the J call TRBJ1-2, with D possibly TRBD1 on 6 matching bases. This CDR3 comprises 14 residues. In germline, CDR1 is MNHEY, CDR2 SVGAGI. V was shortened by 2 bases and J by 3 bases, with 10 bases between the two germline ends.